The source of this T cell receptor (beta chain) is a study of regulatory T cells in long-lasting Graves disease. Noted time point: newly diagnosed GD, antithyroid drugs for less than 3 months. The TCR library was made from RNA extracted from PBMCs. Peripheral blood, at about 10 milliliters, went into EDTA tubes. On this clonotype: Its antigen is unknown.

Whole-study results and caveats: Authors noted too few samples as a limitation.

V was cut by 8 bases and J by 0 bases, with 19 bases left in between. The CDR3 is 16 residues long. To make TCR beta libraries, researchers used iRepertoire HTBI primers and Arm-PCR of CDR3 regions. A single record per CDR3 protein comes from TCRdb applying MiXCR to the multiplex PCR reads. The sample lists under 800,000 distinct CDR3 sequences, roughly 15% occurring once. The data were also submitted as part of a second study, on T cells in Graves' hyperthyroidism and ophthalmopathy. That work states: Clonotypes that were expanded in thyroid above 0.001 mostly appeared in blood too.

V usage is TRBV12-3 or TRBV12-4 and J usage is TRBJ1-1, with D perhaps TRBD1 (6 bases). The specimen was peripheral blood mononuclear cells (PBMCs), collected at new diagnosis, from a patient treated with antithyroid drugs. The TCR originated in a woman aged 25 to 39 with Graves disease. CDR3 in amino acids: CASSKGDGAMNTEAFF. The CDR3 coding sequence is TGTGCCAGCTCGAAGGGGGATGGTGCAATGAACACTGAAGCTTTCTTT.